Shown below are 21 T cell receptor beta chains from a single sample sequenced in a study of blood T cell repertoires in COVID-19. Sequenced by immunoSEQ multiplex PCR; TCRdb stores in-frame clones only, minus some. The table has about 320,000 clones, roughly 88% seen once. Sequencing was carried out using PBMCs or T cells enriched from blood (not recorded which). The receptors were sampled from a man aged 25-45 years who had recovered from COVID-19.

The J gene is TRBJ2-1, the V gene TRBV14; 10 nucleotides align to TRBD2. There are 19 residues in the CDR3. V gave up 4 bases and J gave up 7 bases; unmatched junction bases: 19. CDR1 and CDR2 from the germline V gene are SGHDN and FVKESK. The CDR3 DNA sequence: TGTGCCAGCAGCCCCCCAAAGCAGCGGGGGGGCCTTTGGTCAAATGAGCAGTTCTTC. Translated, it gives CASSPPKQRGGLWSNEQFF.

The V call is TRBV6-5, the J call TRBJ1-1; weak D call: TRBD1 (5 bases). Per the germline V gene, CDR1 is MNHEY and CDR2 is SVGAGI. The germline V and J ends were trimmed by 0 bases and 2 bases, with 10 bases remaining between them. The CDR3 runs 15 residues. CDR3 nucleotides: TGTGCCAGCAGTTACTCAGCAGGGCCCAACACTGAAGCTTTCTTT. Protein sequence: CASSYSAGPNTEAFF.

In DNA form, the CDR3 reads TGTGCCACCAGCAGACACCGGGACAGGGGGGCGGGGAATAATCAGCCCCAGCATTTT. This sequence encodes CATSRHRDRGAGNNQPQHF. The chain recombines TRBV15 with TRBJ1-5, with TRBD1 matching over 11 bases. From germline, CDR1 is LNHNV and CDR2 YYDKDF (reference sequence). CDR3 length: 19 residues. Losses at the gene ends were 2 bases for V and 4 bases for J; bases not matched to a gene: 13.

V gene TRBV24-1 combines with J gene TRBJ2-7; TRBD2 agrees at 11 bases. V lost 2 bases and J lost 5; bases outside the gene matches: 7. The CDR3 runs 16 residues. CDR1 KGHDR and CDR2 SFDVKD come from the germline V gene. The DNA of the CDR3 is TGTGCCACCAGTGATTCTGAGACTAGCGGGGTGAACGAGCAGTACTTC. Encoded protein: CATSDSETSGVNEQYF.

The chain employs TRBV4-1 and TRBJ1-4; 8 bases line up with TRBD1. CDR1 is MGHRA and CDR2 is YSYEKL in the germline V gene. V lost 2 bases to trimming and J lost 8 bases; unmatched junction nucleotides: 4. CDR3 length: 14 residues. The CDR3 bases are TGCGCCAGCAGCCAACGACAGGGGCCCGAAAAACTGTTTTTT. It translates to CASSQRQGPEKLFF.

The chain employs TRBV18 and TRBJ1-2; unclear D gene. The CDR3 loop spans 15 amino acids. Germline V lookup: CDR1 KGHSH, CDR2 LQKENI. V lost 3 bases and J 0 bases, leaving 11 bases between the germline ends. This CDR3 is CASSPRTGTNYGYTF. The CDR3 bases are TGTGCCAGCTCACCGCGGACGGGGACTAACTATGGCTACACCTTC.

The V gene is TRBV25-1, the J gene TRBJ1-6, with 7 bases identical to TRBD1. The germline V gene encodes CDR1 MGHDK and CDR2 SYGVNS. V dropped 5 bases and J dropped 7; count of bases not matched to a gene: 8. This CDR3 is built from 15 residues. In DNA form, the CDR3 reads TGTGCCAGCAGTCAGACAGGGAATAGGAATTCACCCCTCCACTTT. This translates into CASSQTGNRNSPLHF.

The chain joins TRBV19 to TRBJ2-1, with 10 bases lining up with TRBD2. The V gene end was trimmed by 10 bases and the J gene end by 4 bases; junction bases not matched to a gene: 19. Germline CDR1 reads LNHDA; CDR2 reads SQIVND (reference sequence). CDR3 size: 18 residues. Here the CDR3 DNA reads TGTGCCACTCAAGGGCCTAGCGGGGGCCGAATTTTATACAATGAGCAGTTCTTC. Translating gives CATQGPSGGRILYNEQFF.

This rearrangement joins TRBV27 to TRBJ1-2, with 10 positions matching TRBD1. The germline V gene encodes CDR1 MNHEY and CDR2 SMNVEV (reference sequence). The V segment lost 8 bases and the J segment 4 bases; nucleotides outside the gene matches: 7. The CDR3 spans 14 residues. The CDR3 nucleotides read TGTGCCAGCGGGGCGGGACAGGGGCTCTATGGCTACACCTTC. The encoded protein is CASGAGQGLYGYTF.

This chain links TRBV3-1 (or the pseudogene TRBV3-2) with TRBJ2-3; D may be TRBD2 (6 bases). Trimming removed 2 bases from V and 6 bases from J, with 18 bases in between. The CDR3 has 16 residues. Germline CDR1 LGHDT, CDR2 YNNKEL (reference sequence). CDR3 coding DNA: TGTGCCAGCAGCCAACTCCGTGGGCGGGGAGAGGATACGCAGTATTTT. Protein: CASSQLRGRGEDTQYF.

The rearrangement links TRBV18 to TRBJ2-2; the D gene is possibly TRBD1 (6 bases). CDR1 is KGHSH and CDR2 is LQKENI in the germline V gene. V lost 0 bases to trimming and J lost 5 bases, with 13 bases between them. The CDR3 extends over 16 amino acids. The CDR3 loop reads CASSPPDRTPTGELFF. The CDR3, as DNA: TGTGCCAGCTCACCACCGGACAGAACCCCAACCGGGGAGCTGTTTTTT.

The V gene is TRBV30, the J gene TRBJ1-2; no clear D gene. Per the germline V gene, CDR1 is GTSNPN and CDR2 is SVGIG (reference sequence). The CDR3 consists of 13 residues. V was cut by 0 bases and J by 0 bases, with 5 bases left in between. The CDR3: CAWSVSANYGYTF. CDR3 sequence (DNA): TGTGCCTGGAGTGTCTCGGCTAACTATGGCTACACCTTC.

The chain recombines TRBV15 with TRBJ1-6, with TRBD1 matching over 12 bases. V trimming: 4 bases; J trimming: 10 bases; junction bases outside the gene matches: 5. Germline lookup yields CDR1 LNHNV and CDR2 YYDKDF (reference sequence). This CDR3 is built from 15 residues. The CDR3 here is CATSMTGQGASPLHF. Written as DNA, the CDR3 is TGTGCCACCAGCATGACGGGACAGGGGGCCTCACCCCTCCACTTT.

The sample holds a few counts of this clone. The chain carries TRBV2 and TRBJ2-1; 13 bases are a match to TRBD2. Looked up from germline, CDR1 is SNHLY and CDR2 is FYNNEI. The length of the CDR3 is 15 residues. Trimming removed 5 bases from V and 4 bases from J; junction bases left unmatched: 2. CDR3 sequence reads: CASSKTSGGYNEQFF. The DNA for the CDR3 is TGTGCCAGCAGTAAGACTAGCGGGGGGTACAATGAGCAGTTCTTC.

The V and J genes are TRBV6-1 and TRBJ1-2; D not resolved. Germline CDR1 and CDR2: MNHNS and SASEGT. Trimming removed 3 bases at V and 8 bases at J, with 13 bases between. CDR3 size: 13 residues. CDR3 region: CASSEEATGGYTF. CDR3 nucleotide sequence: TGTGCCAGCAGTGAGGAGGCTACGGGGGGCTACACCTTC.

This clone has more than one count but fewer than ten. The V gene is TRBV19, the J gene TRBJ1-1; the D is unclear. The length of the CDR3 is 13 residues. V was clipped by 5 bases and J by 3 bases, with 10 bases between them. The germline CDR1 and CDR2 sequences are LNHDA and SQIVND (reference sequence). The CDR3 DNA reads as TGTGCCAGTAGTGAGGGTCGGGACACTGAAGCTTTCTTT. It is translated as CASSEGRDTEAFF. Full variable domain (rest looked up from reference TRBV19 and TRBJ1-1): DGGITQSPKYLFRKEGQNVTLSCEQNLNHDAMYWYRQDPGQGLRLIYYSQIVNDFQKGDIAEGYSVSREKKESFPLTVTSAQKNPTAFYLCASSEGRDTEAFFGQGTRLTVV.

The chain links TRBV18 to TRBJ2-5; perhaps TRBD1 as D (6 bases). Deletions cut 4 bases from V and 4 bases from J, with 13 bases between. This CDR3 contains 14 residues. Germline V CDR1 and CDR2: KGHSH, LQKENI. CDR3 sequence reads: CASSHRVLRETQYF. Written as DNA, the CDR3 is TGTGCCAGCTCACACAGGGTTTTAAGAGAGACCCAGTACTTC.

This clone was counted once. A clone one base away is much larger, so this may be a read error. The chain employs TRBV7-9 and TRBJ1-1; TRBD1 might be the D (5 bases). Between the trimmed V and J ends, which lost 5 bases and 2 bases, there was a span of 9 bases. Germline loops: CDR1 SEHNR, CDR2 FQNEAQ (reference sequence). The CDR3 length is 13 residues. CDR3 bases: TGTGCCAGCAGCCCAGACAGTAACACTGAAGCTTTCTTT. Protein: CASSPDSNTEAFF.

The chain combines TRBV6-5 with TRBJ2-1; TRBD2 agrees at 8 bases. The CDR3 spans 13 residues. The germline V gene encodes CDR1 MNHEY and CDR2 SVGAGI. V was pared by 8 bases and J by 8 bases, with 8 bases of the junction left unmatched. The CDR3 loop is CASSGGAWDEQFF. DNA of the CDR3: TGTGCCAGCTCGGGGGGGGCCTGGGATGAGCAGTTCTTC.

The CDR3, as DNA: TGTGCCAGCAGTGACTCATGGGGCGAGGCCGGGGAGCTGTTTTTT. This encodes CASSDSWGEAGELFF. The chain is built from TRBV6-4 and TRBJ2-2, with D possibly matching TRBD1 (5 bases). Germline-derived CDR1 and CDR2 are MRHNA and SNTAGT. This CDR3 has 15 amino acids. V was trimmed by 0 bases and J by 6 bases, leaving 11 bases between them.

The rearrangement joins TRBV9 to TRBJ2-3; D is undetermined. CDR3 length: 16 residues. Trimming stripped 0 bases from V and 1 base from J, with 12 bases between. Per germline, CDR1 SGDLS and CDR2 YYNGEE. For the CDR3, the DNA is TGTGCCAGCAGCGTAGTACCGACTCCCGGCACAGATACGCAGTATTTT. The encoded protein is CASSVVPTPGTDTQYF.